Listed here are 25 T cell receptor beta chains from one sample, sequenced in a study of pediatric ulcerative colitis. One to two pinch biopsies were taken from the rectum during colonoscopy. The assay was immunoSEQ multiplex PCR, and TCRdb's table has in-frame clones only and misses some. Of over 10,000 clones detected, around 77% appear once; the ten largest clones hold roughly 4.5%. What was sequenced was gut tissue. All receptors derive from a boy under 18 who was a control in a study of pediatric ulcerative colitis.

This clone was detected a few times. This chain joins TRBV11-2 and TRBJ2-5; tentatively, D is TRBD2 (7 bases). The CDR3 loop spans 15 amino acids. V was clipped by 2 bases and J by 2 bases, with 12 bases between them. Germline loops: CDR1 SGHAT, CDR2 FQNNGV. CDR3 residues: CASSLQGRGQETQYF. CDR3 DNA: TGTGCCAGCAGCTTACAGGGGCGGGGGCAAGAGACCCAGTACTTC.

In the case of this clone: This specimen includes other DNA sequences encoding the same CDR3. This chain connects TRBV27 to TRBJ2-7; no definite D call. The CDR3 totals 13 residues. V lost 8 bases and J lost 0, with 11 bases in between. Germline V gene sequence: CDR1 MNHEY, CDR2 SMNVEV (reference sequence). CDR3 sequence (DNA): TGTGCCAGCTCCCGATCCCTCTCCTACGAGCAGTACTTC. Translating gives CASSRSLSYEQYF.

This clone was picked up a small number of times. The chain is built from TRBV5-4 and TRBJ2-1, with TRBD2 matching 8 bases. This CDR3 spans 15 amino acids. Trimming took 5 bases from V and 12 from J; bases not matched to a gene: 16. Germline V lookup: CDR1 SGHNT, CDR2 YYREEE (reference sequence). The CDR3 nucleotides are TGTGCCAGCAGATTAGCGGGACTGTCTCCCGAGGGGCAGTTCTTC. Protein sequence: CASRLAGLSPEGQFF.

This clone was detected a few times. J is TRBJ2-5 and V is TRBV7-9, with D perhaps TRBD1 (5 bases). The CDR3 is 14 amino acids. The ends were cut back, 7 bases at V and 1 base at J, with 13 bases in the middle. Germline V gene lookup returns CDR1 SEHNR and CDR2 FQNEAQ (reference sequence). The CDR3 is CASISDSIQETQYF. The CDR3 nucleotides read TGTGCCAGCATCAGCGACAGCATCCAAGAGACCCAGTACTTC.

V gene TRBV10-3 combines with J gene TRBJ2-1; 9 bases are shared with TRBD2. Germline CDR1 and CDR2: ENHRY and SYGVKD. The trim removed 4 bases at V and 2 bases at J, leaving 6 bases unmatched. The CDR3 length is 16 residues. Here the CDR3 reads CAISGAPSGAYNEQFF. In DNA form, the CDR3 reads TGTGCCATCAGTGGGGCACCTAGCGGGGCCTACAATGAGCAGTTCTTC.

DNA of the CDR3: TGTGCCAGCAGCTCGGCCGACATTCAGTACTTC. Residues: CASSSADIQYF. This chain links TRBV5-4 with TRBJ2-4; D uncertain. The V end was cut by 3 bases, the J end by 8 bases, with 6 bases between. From germline, CDR1 is SGHNT and CDR2 YYREEE (reference sequence). There are 11 residues in the CDR3.

The V and J genes are TRBV5-4 and TRBJ2-7; D may match TRBD1 or TRBD2 (5 bases each). The CDR3 runs 14 residues. The germline CDR1 and CDR2 sequences are SGHNT and YYREEE (reference sequence). V lost 4 bases to trimming and J lost 5 bases, with 16 bases between them. CDR3 sequence: CASSPNPGSDEQYF. For the CDR3, the DNA is TGTGCCAGCAGCCCTAATCCAGGGAGCGACGAGCAGTACTTC.

There are a few counts of this clone. This chain links TRBV19 with TRBJ2-5; D gene unclear. Trimming shortened V by 0 bases and J by 4 bases, and 0 bases separated the two germline ends. The CDR3 length is 11 residues. Germline lookup yields CDR1 LNHDA and CDR2 SQIVND (reference sequence). This CDR3 reads CASSIEETQYF. For the CDR3, the DNA is TGTGCCAGTAGTATAGAAGAGACCCAGTACTTC.

This clone was detected only a few times. CDR3: CASTSGVGQETQYF. In DNA form, the CDR3 reads TGTGCCAGCACCTCAGGCGTTGGACAAGAGACCCAGTACTTC. The chain carries TRBV21-1 and TRBJ2-5; TRBD1, as called in the table, went unchecked against the DNA. TRBV21-1 counts as a pseudogene. This CDR3 contains 14 residues.

The chain recombines TRBV6-1 with TRBJ1-1, with D possibly TRBD1 on 5 matching bases. This CDR3 contains 14 residues. The V gene lost 7 bases and the J gene lost 8 bases, with 20 bases spanning the gap. Per germline, CDR1 MNHNS and CDR2 SASEGT. CDR3 sequence: CASTINAQGLEAFF. The DNA of the CDR3 is TGTGCCAGCACCATCAACGCTCAGGGACTAGAAGCTTTCTTT.

CDR3: CATSRQENTEAFF. The CDR3 DNA reads as TGTGCCACCAGTAGACAAGAGAACACTGAAGCTTTCTTT. The genes are TRBV15 and TRBJ1-1; the D is unclear. The CDR3 contains 13 residues. Germline V gene data show CDR1 as LNHNV and CDR2 as YYDKDF (reference sequence). Trimming took off 6 bases at V and 1 base at J, with 9 bases between the two ends.

V and J are TRBV10-3 and TRBJ2-3; either TRBD1 or TRBD2 may supply D (5 bases each). Trimming cost V 0 bases and J 8 bases, with 12 bases left between them. The CDR3 contains 14 residues. From germline, CDR1 is ENHRY and CDR2 SYGVKD. The CDR3 spells CAISESPRDGTQYF. The CDR3, as DNA: TGTGCCATCAGTGAGTCGCCACGGGACGGTACGCAGTATTTT.

The rearrangement uses TRBV30 and TRBJ2-1; possible D gene TRBD2, 5 bases. Germline V gives CDR1 GTSNPN, CDR2 SVGIG (reference sequence). V lost 4 bases and J lost 12, with 16 bases in between. This CDR3 has 12 residues. The CDR3 DNA sequence: TGTGCCTGGATCCTCGGAGTAAGCGGGCAGTTCTTC. As protein: CAWILGVSGQFF.

The chain joins TRBV11-3 to TRBJ2-4; TRBD1 or TRBD2 may be the D gene (5 bases each). The ends were cut back, 0 bases at V and 0 bases at J, with 12 bases in the middle. CDR3 size: 17 residues. Looked up from germline, CDR1 is SGHNT and CDR2 is YENEEA. CDR3 in amino acids: CASSLDSGRGAKNIQYF. CDR3 bases: TGTGCCAGCAGCTTAGATTCGGGGCGTGGAGCCAAAAACATTCAGTACTTC. Filled out from reference TRBV11-3 and TRBJ2-4, the complete variable domain reads EAGVVQSPRYKIIEKKQPVAFWCNPISGHNTLYWYLQNLGQGPELLIRYENEEAVDDSQLPKDRFSAERLKGVDSTLKIQPAELGDSAVYLCASSLDSGRGAKNIQYFGAGTRLSVL.

This clone was counted a single time. The rearrangement joins TRBV9 to TRBJ2-6, with D uncertain. The CDR3 runs 15 residues. V was pared by 0 bases and J by 0 bases, with 4 bases between. CDR1 and CDR2 (germline): SGDLS, YYNGEE. CDR3 in amino acids: CASSVGSSGANVLTF. The CDR3 DNA follows: TGTGCCAGCAGCGTAGGGAGCTCTGGGGCCAACGTCCTGACTTTC.

V usage is TRBV13 and J usage is TRBJ2-1; D is tentatively TRBD1 or TRBD2 (5 bases each). Trimming pared 0 bases from V and 13 bases from J, leaving 13 bases between. The CDR3 runs to 13 residues. Germline loops: CDR1 PRHDT, CDR2 FYEKMQ (reference sequence). CDR3 protein: CASSLGGRRLQFF. CDR3 bases: TGTGCCAGCAGCTTAGGGGGACGACGATTACAGTTCTTC. The full variable domain, rest sourced from reference TRBV13 and TRBJ2-1, is AAGVIQSPRHLIKEKRETATLKCYPIPRHDTVYWYQQGPGQDPQFLISFYEKMQSDKGSIPDRFSAQQFSDYHSELNMSSLELGDSALYFCASSLGGRRLQFFGPGTRLTVL.

The J gene is TRBJ2-1, the V gene TRBV27, with D unclear. Trimming left V 3 bases short and J 6 bases short, with 9 bases between. CDR1 and CDR2 (germline): MNHEY, SMNVEV (reference sequence). This CDR3 contains 13 residues. CDR3 in DNA: TGTGCCAGCAGTTTGTCCACGGTCAATGAGCAGTTCTTC. It yields the protein CASSLSTVNEQFF.

The genes are TRBV5-1 and TRBJ2-3; D uncertain. The germline V and J ends were trimmed by 4 bases and 4 bases, with 10 bases remaining between them. The germline CDR1 and CDR2 sequences are SGHRS and YFSETQ. CDR3 length: 13 residues. The CDR3 sequence is CASSPYGADTQYF. DNA of the CDR3: TGCGCCAGCAGCCCTTACGGAGCAGATACGCAGTATTTT.

In this sample, this clone turned up once. The chain has TRBV5-5 and TRBJ1-3; 7 nucleotides match TRBD1. The CDR3 runs 18 residues. Germline CDR1 SGHKS, CDR2 YYEKEE (reference sequence). V was pared by 2 bases and J by 3 bases, with 14 bases of the junction left unmatched. This CDR3 is CASSFGGTDIWGGNTIYF. The CDR3 nucleotides read TGTGCCAGCAGCTTCGGCGGGACAGATATCTGGGGTGGAAACACCATATATTTT.

For the CDR3, the DNA is TGTGCTAGTGGTTTGGTAGGGGGATCTGGAAACACCATATATTTT. It translates to CASGLVGGSGNTIYF. The rearrangement uses TRBV12-5 and TRBJ1-3; tentative D call: TRBD1 (6 bases). The length of the CDR3 is 15 residues. Trimming stripped 0 bases from V and 1 base from J, with 7 bases between. In germline, CDR1 is LGHNT, CDR2 FRNRAP.

CDR3 nucleotide sequence: TGTGCTAGTGGTTCCGCAGGGGGATTGACCTACGAGCAGTACGTC. Translated, it gives CASGSAGGLTYEQYV. This rearrangement joins TRBV12-5 to TRBJ2-7; 7 nucleotides agree with TRBD1. CDR3 length equals 15 residues. CDR1 LGHNT and CDR2 FRNRAP come from the germline V gene. With V trimmed by 4 bases and J by 2 bases, 8 bases remained unmatched.

The J gene is TRBJ2-2, the V gene TRBV7-8; D not resolved. CDR1 and CDR2 (germline): SGHVS, FQNEAQ. The ends were cut back, 1 base at V and 1 base at J, with 7 bases in the middle. This CDR3 region has 15 residues. CDR3 nucleotide sequence: TGTGCCAGCAGCTTAGGTGGTTGGAACACCGGGGAGCTGTTTTTT. Its translation: CASSLGGWNTGELFF.

V gene TRBV27 combines with J gene TRBJ2-2; 9 bases agree with TRBD1. Germline lookup yields CDR1 MNHEY and CDR2 SMNVEV (reference sequence). The V segment lost 8 bases and the J segment 6 bases; nucleotides outside the gene matches: 10. This CDR3 spans 15 amino acids. The CDR3 sequence: CASAPGQGFAGELFF. In DNA form, the CDR3 reads TGTGCCAGCGCTCCGGGACAGGGTTTTGCCGGGGAGCTGTTTTTT.

The chain uses TRBV5-4 and TRBJ2-1; maybe TRBD2 (5 bases). The germline V and J ends were trimmed by 4 bases and 5 bases, with 13 bases remaining between them. CDR3 length equals 14 residues. Germline V gene lookup returns CDR1 SGHNT and CDR2 YYREEE (reference sequence). The CDR3 DNA reads TGTGCCAGCAGCCTCCCGTTGGGAGACAATGAGCAGTTCTTC. Protein sequence: CASSLPLGDNEQFF.

This clone was seen a handful of times. The chain is built from TRBV18 and TRBJ1-2; possibly TRBD1 for D (5 bases). The germline gives CDR1 KGHSH, CDR2 LQKENI. V shed 5 bases and J shed 1 base, with 5 bases lying between them. This CDR3 comprises 12 residues. The CDR3 DNA reads as TGTGCCAGCTCAGACAGTAACTATGGCTACACCTTC. This gives the protein CASSDSNYGYTF. The whole variable domain, filled in from reference TRBV18 and TRBJ1-2, reads NAGVMQNPRHLVRRRGQEARLRCSPMKGHSHVYWYRQLPEEGLKFMVYLQKENIIDESGMPKERFSAEFPKEGPSILRIQQVVRGDSAAYFCASSDSNYGYTFGSGTRLTVV.